These T cell receptor beta chains were read from a single sample in a study of blood T cell repertoires in COVID-19. TCRdb's table, derived via immunoSEQ multiplex PCR, lists solely in-frame clones and lacks some. The table lists 200,000 to 250,000 clones, 80% to 90% of them singletons. What was sequenced was PBMCs or T cells enriched from blood (not recorded which). The receptors were gathered from a woman in her forties with acute COVID-19. Each CDR3 is given with its conserved first and last residue. Fields, in order: D gene, V gene, J gene, clone size, CDR3 DNA, CDR3 protein. A D gene is named only where the DNA matches it firmly. Not every row has a clone size; where given, it reads once, few, many or a size class.

>NA|TRBV28|TRBJ1-2|NA
TGTGCCAGCAGTTTCGAGGGGGTGAGAAAAGGCTACACCTTC
CASSFEGVRKGYTF
>NA|TRBV4-2|TRBJ2-1|NA
TGTGCCAGCAGCCAGCCAGGGTCTAAGGGGTCCGAGCAGTTCTTC
CASSQPGSKGSEQFF
>NA|TRBV4-3|TRBJ2-2|once
TGCGCCAGCAGCCAATTTATGGGGAGCGGGGAGCTGTTTTTT
CASSQFMGSGELFF
>NA|TRBV10-2|TRBJ1-2|NA
TGCGCCAGCAGTGGAAGGACAGTCAATGGCTACACCTTC
CASSGRTVNGYTF
>NA|TRBV2|TRBJ1-5|NA
TGTGCCAGCAGGGGGGCGACCCTCAATCAGCCCCAGCATTTT
CASRGATLNQPQHF
>NA|TRBV5-1|TRBJ1-1|once
TGCGCCAGCAGCTTGGCCTTGGGGGGAGGTACTGAAGCTTTCTTT
CASSLALGGGTEAFF
>TRBD1|TRBV7-2|TRBJ2-3|once
TGTGCCAGCAGCTTCTCACAGGGGGCAGGAGATACGCAGTATTTT
CASSFSQGAGDTQYF
>TRBD1|TRBV3-1/TRBV3-2|TRBJ2-1|NA
TGTGCCAGCAGTCGGACAGGGGTCTCCTACAATGAGCAGTTCTTC
CASSRTGVSYNEQFF
>TRBD1|TRBV5-6|TRBJ1-1|NA
TGTGCCAGCAGCGGCGTCCAGGGGGCGGTGAACACTGAAGCTTTCTTT
CASSGVQGAVNTEAFF
>TRBD2|TRBV18|TRBJ2-1|NA
TGTGCCAGCTCTCAGACTAGCGGGACCTACAATGAGCAGTTCTTC
CASSQTSGTYNEQFF
>NA|TRBV7-8|TRBJ1-2|NA
TGTGCCAGCAGCTTAGCGGTGACAGGTTATGGCTACACCTTC
CASSLAVTGYGYTF
>TRBD2|TRBV7-9|TRBJ2-3|NA
TGTGCCAGCAGCTTTATGGGGGGGACAGATACGCAGTATTTT
CASSFMGGTDTQYF
>TRBD2|TRBV2|TRBJ2-1|NA
TGTGCCAGCAGTGAGGGGGGGATTAGCGGGATCTACAATGAGCAGTTCTTC
CASSEGGISGIYNEQFF
>NA|TRBV24-1|TRBJ1-6|NA
TGTGCCACCAGAGGGGGGGCCAATTCACCCCTCCACTTT
CATRGGANSPLHF
>NA|TRBV7-2|TRBJ1-5|NA
TGTGCCAGCAGCCTGTCTGGAGAAAGCAATCAGCCCCAGCATTTT
CASSLSGESNQPQHF
>TRBD2|TRBV28|TRBJ2-7|NA
TGTGCCAGCAGTTTGACTAGCGGGAGTCACGAGCAGTACTTC
CASSLTSGSHEQYF
>NA|TRBV29-1|TRBJ2-7|NA
TGCAGCGTTTCCCGAGACTACGAGCAGTACTTC
CSVSRDYEQYF
>NA|TRBV2|TRBJ2-5|NA
TGTGCCAGCAGTCTCAGACTCCGCCAAGAGACCCAGTACTTC
CASSLRLRQETQYF
>NA|TRBV24-1|TRBJ1-2|NA
TGTGCCACCAGTGATTCCCCGGGGGGCTATGGCTACACCTTC
CATSDSPGGYGYTF
>NA|TRBV21-1|TRBJ2-6|NA
TGTGCCAGCAGCGAGGGACAGGGGGGCTCTGGGGCCAACGTCCTGACTTTC
CASSEGQGGSGANVLTF